This entry lists 18 T cell receptor beta chains sequenced from one sample in a study of blood T cell repertoires in COVID-19. Clones were read by immunoSEQ multiplex PCR, and TCRdb kept only the in-frame ones, dropping some. The sample carries roughly 120,000 clones, about four fifths recorded once. Sequencing was done on a sample of peripheral blood. Source of these receptors: a woman between 40 and 55 years old with acute or convalescent COVID-19.

This clone was recorded once. The J gene is TRBJ2-5, the V gene TRBV2; 8 nucleotides agree with TRBD1. The length of the CDR3 is 11 residues. V was pared by 10 bases and J by 5 bases, with 3 bases of the junction left unmatched. In germline, CDR1 is SNHLY, CDR2 FYNNEI. The CDR3 here is CAKTGEETQYF. CDR3 in DNA: TGTGCCAAGACAGGGGAGGAGACCCAGTACTTC.

This chain connects TRBV5-1 to TRBJ1-1, with TRBD1 matching 9 bases. CDR1 and CDR2 (germline): SGHRS, YFSETQ. This CDR3 has 17 amino acids. The junction had 12 bases not matched to a gene; V was cut back by 0 bases and J by 6 bases. The CDR3 spells CASSLGGTGPEDAEAFF. CDR3 sequence (DNA): TGCGCCAGCAGCTTGGGGGGGACAGGGCCCGAGGACGCTGAAGCTTTCTTT.

The table lists this clone with a count of one. This sequence joins TRBV5-1 and TRBJ2-3; D not certain. The CDR3 covers 15 residues. V was shortened by 0 bases and J by 0 bases, with 8 bases between the two germline ends. Looked up from germline, CDR1 is SGHRS and CDR2 is YFSETQ. The CDR3 DNA reads as TGCGCCAGCAGCTTGGTGTTAGCTAGCACAGATACGCAGTATTTT. It codes for CASSLVLASTDTQYF.

This clone was observed a single time. The rearrangement joins TRBV11-3 to TRBJ2-7; 10 bases map to TRBD1. Germline CDR1 SGHNT, CDR2 YENEEA. The V gene end was trimmed by 0 bases and the J gene end by 1 base; junction bases not matched to a gene: 12. This CDR3 spans 19 amino acids. CDR3 protein: CASSLDGARDRGFSYEQYF. The CDR3 DNA is TGTGCCAGCAGCTTAGACGGGGCAAGGGACAGGGGCTTTTCCTACGAGCAGTACTTC. Combining the CDR3 with reference TRBV11-3 and TRBJ2-7 gives the whole variable domain EAGVVQSPRYKIIEKKQPVAFWCNPISGHNTLYWYLQNLGQGPELLIRYENEEAVDDSQLPKDRFSAERLKGVDSTLKIQPAELGDSAVYLCASSLDGARDRGFSYEQYFGPGTRLTVT.

This chain connects TRBV13 to TRBJ1-1; 7 bases fit TRBD1. The junction had 7 bases not matched to a gene; V was cut back by 5 bases and J by 1 base. Germline V CDR1 and CDR2: PRHDT, FYEKMQ (reference sequence). CDR3 size: 15 residues. In nucleotides, the CDR3 is TGTGCCAGCAGCCCCCGAGGGACAGCGAACACTGAAGCTTTCTTT. It encodes CASSPRGTANTEAFF.

J is TRBJ1-2 and V is TRBV2, with 8 bases identical to TRBD1. With 8 bases clipped from V and 2 bases from J, the junction kept 10 bases outside the gene matches. The CDR3 sequence is 15 residues long. Germline V gives CDR1 SNHLY, CDR2 FYNNEI. The CDR3 sequence: CASLLEDRGNYGYTF. The CDR3, as DNA: TGTGCCAGCCTTTTGGAAGACAGGGGCAACTATGGCTACACCTTC.

The J gene is TRBJ2-1, the V gene TRBV4-2; 9 positions agree with TRBD2. There are 13 residues in the CDR3. Trimming removed 0 bases from V and 15 bases from J; junction bases left unmatched: 6. In germline, CDR1 is LGHNA, CDR2 YNFKEQ. CDR3 amino acids: CASSQEPAGGGFF. The CDR3 DNA is TGTGCCAGCAGCCAAGAACCAGCGGGGGGCGGGTTCTTC.

This clone was seen just once. Sequence at one end of the junction differs from germline and may be a read error. The CDR3 loop is CASSQEDSYNEQFF. In nucleotides, the CDR3 is TGCGCCAGTAGCCAAGAGGACAGCTACAATGAGCAGTTCTTC. The V gene is TRBV4-3, the J gene TRBJ2-1; tentatively, D is TRBD1 (6 bases). Germline loops: CDR1 LGHNA, CDR2 YSLEER. The CDR3 covers 14 residues.

V usage is TRBV5-1 and J usage is TRBJ2-3; TRBD1 might be the D (6 bases). The germline gives CDR1 SGHRS, CDR2 YFSETQ. This CDR3 spans 15 amino acids. Trimming took 0 bases from V and 3 from J, leaving 11 bases between them. CDR3 bases: TGCGCCAGCAGCTTGGACTTAAGGGGGACAGATACGCAGTATTTT. Translating it yields CASSLDLRGTDTQYF.

The chain carries TRBV29-1 and TRBJ2-3; D is perhaps TRBD2 (6 bases). The length of the CDR3 is 12 residues. With 7 bases removed from V and 3 bases from J, the gap between germline ends came to 11 bases. Germline loops: CDR1 SQVTM, CDR2 ANQGSEA. CDR3: CSALRGTDTQYF. The CDR3 nucleotides are TGCAGCGCCCTCCGGGGGACAGATACGCAGTATTTT.

This rearrangement joins TRBV19 to TRBJ1-3; D ambiguous. The V and J ends lost 7 bases and 2 bases respectively, with 12 bases between them. CDR1 and CDR2 from the germline V gene are LNHDA and SQIVND (reference sequence). The CDR3 is made up of 14 amino acids. This chain's CDR3 is CASTRGQTGNTIYF. DNA for the CDR3: TGTGCCAGTACCCGGGGTCAGACTGGAAACACCATATATTTT.

The V and J genes are TRBV7-2 and TRBJ2-7, with 9 bases matching TRBD2. CDR3 length: 15 residues. The trim removed 2 bases at V and 3 bases at J, leaving 5 bases unmatched. The germline gives CDR1 SGHTA, CDR2 FQGNSA. The CDR3 bases are TGTGCCAGCAGCTTAACCAGCGGGGGGATCTACGAGCAGTACTTC. As protein: CASSLTSGGIYEQYF. The full variable domain, completed using reference TRBV7-2 and TRBJ2-7, is GAGVSQSPSNKVTEKGKDVELRCDPISGHTALYWYRQSLGQGLEFLIYFQGNSAPDKSGLPSDRFSAERTGGSVSTLTIQRTQQEDSAVYLCASSLTSGGIYEQYFGPGTRLTVT.

The gene calls are TRBV9 and TRBJ1-1; 7 positions match TRBD1. Germline V gives CDR1 SGDLS, CDR2 YYNGEE. Trimming removed 1 base from V and 5 bases from J; junction bases left unmatched: 8. This CDR3 is 15 amino acids long. The CDR3 region has the DNA TGTGCCAGCAGCGTACAGCCGACAGGGAATACTGAAGCTTTCTTT. Amino acid sequence: CASSVQPTGNTEAFF.

The V gene is TRBV4-1, the J gene TRBJ2-2, with a tentative D call TRBD2 (5 bases). Trimming stripped 0 bases from V and 0 bases from J, with 8 bases between. Germline assignment: CDR1 MGHRA and CDR2 YSYEKL. The CDR3 loop spans 16 amino acids. The CDR3 loop reads CASSQDRTANTGELFF. The CDR3 DNA follows: TGCGCCAGCAGCCAAGACCGGACTGCGAACACCGGGGAGCTGTTTTTT.

The rearrangement joins TRBV3-1 (or the pseudogene TRBV3-2) to TRBJ2-5; 11 nucleotides line up with TRBD2. Unmatched junction bases numbered 6, after V lost 4 bases and J lost 5 bases. This CDR3 comprises 15 residues. Germline V CDR1 and CDR2: LGHDT, YNNKEL (reference sequence). The CDR3 loop reads CASSLRLAGSETQYF. Written as DNA, the CDR3 is TGTGCCAGCAGCCTAAGACTAGCGGGGTCCGAGACCCAGTACTTC.

The gene calls are TRBV6-7 and TRBJ1-1, with a weak D call TRBD1 (5 bases). TRBV6-7 counts as an open reading frame of uncertain function. Trimming took 6 bases from V and 5 from J, leaving 13 bases between them. The CDR3 loop spans 13 amino acids. The CDR3 bases are TGTGCCAGCAGCACACGGGGGACTACTGAAGCTTTCTTT. Its translation: CASSTRGTTEAFF.

The chain carries TRBV19 and TRBJ1-6, with 8 bases that match TRBD1. The J segment lost 0 bases and the V segment lost 5 bases, leaving 9 bases of the junction unmatched. The germline V gene encodes CDR1 LNHDA and CDR2 SQIVND (reference sequence). The length of the CDR3 is 18 residues. The CDR3, as DNA: TGTGCCAGTAGTCTCTGGACAGGGCGCAGCTCCTATAATTCACCCCTCCACTTT. It codes for CASSLWTGRSSYNSPLHF.

CDR3 in amino acids: CASTGGTTEAFF. The CDR3 nucleotides are TGTGCCAGTACGGGAGGGACCACTGAAGCTTTCTTT. The chain combines TRBV19 with TRBJ1-1; D possibly corresponds to TRBD1 (5 bases). The CDR3 runs to 12 residues. The germline V and J ends were trimmed by 7 bases and 4 bases, with 10 bases remaining between them. Germline V lookup: CDR1 LNHDA, CDR2 SQIVND (reference sequence).